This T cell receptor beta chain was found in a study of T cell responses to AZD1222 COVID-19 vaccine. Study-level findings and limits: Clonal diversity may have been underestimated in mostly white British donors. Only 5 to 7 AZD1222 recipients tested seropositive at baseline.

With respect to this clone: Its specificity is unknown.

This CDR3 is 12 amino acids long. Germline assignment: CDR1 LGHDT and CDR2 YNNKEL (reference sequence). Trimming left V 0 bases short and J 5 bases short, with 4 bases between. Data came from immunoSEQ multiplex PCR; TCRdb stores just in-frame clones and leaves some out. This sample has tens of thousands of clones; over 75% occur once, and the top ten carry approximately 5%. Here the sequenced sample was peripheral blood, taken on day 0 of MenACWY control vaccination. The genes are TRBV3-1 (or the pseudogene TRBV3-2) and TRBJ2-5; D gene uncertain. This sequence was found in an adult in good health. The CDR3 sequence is CASSQESETQYF. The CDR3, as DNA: TGTGCCAGCAGCCAAGAGAGCGAGACCCAGTACTTC.